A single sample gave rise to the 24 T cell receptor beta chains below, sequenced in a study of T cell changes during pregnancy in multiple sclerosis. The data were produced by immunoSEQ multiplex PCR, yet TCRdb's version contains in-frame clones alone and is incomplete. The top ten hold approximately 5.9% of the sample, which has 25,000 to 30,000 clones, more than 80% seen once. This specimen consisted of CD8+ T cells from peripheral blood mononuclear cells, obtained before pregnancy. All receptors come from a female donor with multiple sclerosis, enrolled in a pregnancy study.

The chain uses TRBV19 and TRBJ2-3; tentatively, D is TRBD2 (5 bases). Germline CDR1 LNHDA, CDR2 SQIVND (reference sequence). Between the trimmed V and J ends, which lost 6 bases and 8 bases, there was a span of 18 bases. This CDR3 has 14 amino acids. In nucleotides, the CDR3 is TGTGCCAGTAGCCCGGGATCCGGCGGAGGTACGCAGTATTTT. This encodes CASSPGSGGGTQYF.

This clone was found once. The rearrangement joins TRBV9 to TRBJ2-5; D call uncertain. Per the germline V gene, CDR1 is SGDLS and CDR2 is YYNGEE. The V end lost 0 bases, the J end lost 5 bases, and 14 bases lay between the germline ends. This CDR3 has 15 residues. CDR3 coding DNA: TGTGCCAGCAGCGTAGACTCAAATGGAGAGGAGACCCAGTACTTC. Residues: CASSVDSNGEETQYF.

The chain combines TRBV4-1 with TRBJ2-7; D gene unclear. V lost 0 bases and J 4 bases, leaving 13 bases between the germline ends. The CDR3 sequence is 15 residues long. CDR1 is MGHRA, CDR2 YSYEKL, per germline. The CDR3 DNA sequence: TGCGCCAGCAGCCAAGAGATAGCTAAGAGGTACGAGCAGTACTTC. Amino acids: CASSQEIAKRYEQYF.

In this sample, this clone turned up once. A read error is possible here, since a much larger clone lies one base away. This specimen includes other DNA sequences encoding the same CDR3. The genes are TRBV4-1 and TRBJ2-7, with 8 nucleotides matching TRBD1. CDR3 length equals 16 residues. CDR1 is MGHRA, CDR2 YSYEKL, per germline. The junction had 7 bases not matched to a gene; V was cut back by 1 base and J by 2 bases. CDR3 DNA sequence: TGCGCCAGCAGCCAAGTGACAGGACAGGGCCCCTACGAGCAGTACTTC. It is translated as CASSQVTGQGPYEQYF.

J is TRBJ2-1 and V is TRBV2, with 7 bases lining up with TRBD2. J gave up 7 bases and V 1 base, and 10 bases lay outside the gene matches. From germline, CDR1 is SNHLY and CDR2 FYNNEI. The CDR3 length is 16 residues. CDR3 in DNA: TGTGCCAGCAGTGAAGAAGGCGGGAGTCTCACGAATGAGCAGTTCTTC. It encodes CASSEEGGSLTNEQFF. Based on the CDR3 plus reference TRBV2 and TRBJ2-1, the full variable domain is EPEVTQTPSHQVTQMGQEVILRCVPISNHLYFYWYRQILGQKVEFLVSFYNNEISEKSEIFDDQFSVERPDGSNFTLKIRSTKLEDSAMYFCASSEEGGSLTNEQFFGPGTRLTVL.

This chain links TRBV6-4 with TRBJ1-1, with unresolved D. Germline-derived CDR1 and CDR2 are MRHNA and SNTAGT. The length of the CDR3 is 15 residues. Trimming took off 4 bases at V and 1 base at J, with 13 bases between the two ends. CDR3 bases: TGTGCCAGCAGTGCCGGTAATTCGGGGAACACTGAAGCTTTCTTT. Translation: CASSAGNSGNTEAFF.

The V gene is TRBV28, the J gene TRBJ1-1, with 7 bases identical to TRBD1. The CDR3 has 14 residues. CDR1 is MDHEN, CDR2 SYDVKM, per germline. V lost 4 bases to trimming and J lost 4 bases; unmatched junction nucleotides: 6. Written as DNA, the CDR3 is TGTGCCAGCAGTTCCAGACAGGGAGGCACTGAAGCTTTCTTT. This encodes CASSSRQGGTEAFF.

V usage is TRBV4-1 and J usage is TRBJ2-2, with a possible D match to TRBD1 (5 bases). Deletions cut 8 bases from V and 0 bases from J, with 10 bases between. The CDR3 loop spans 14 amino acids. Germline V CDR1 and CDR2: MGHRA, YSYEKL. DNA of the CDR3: TGCGCCAGCTCCGACAGCCCGAACACCGGGGAGCTGTTTTTT. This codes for CASSDSPNTGELFF.

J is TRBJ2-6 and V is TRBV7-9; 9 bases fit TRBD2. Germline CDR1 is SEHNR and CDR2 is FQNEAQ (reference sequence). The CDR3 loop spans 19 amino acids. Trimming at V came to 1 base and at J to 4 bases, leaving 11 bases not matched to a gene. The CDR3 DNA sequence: TGTGCCAGCAGCTTAGATCCCTCACTAGCGGGCTACGGGGCCAACGTCCTGACTTTC. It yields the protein CASSLDPSLAGYGANVLTF. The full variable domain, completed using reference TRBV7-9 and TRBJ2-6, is DTGVSQNPRHKITKRGQNVTFRCDPISEHNRLYWYRQTLGQGPEFLTYFQNEAQLEKSRLLSDRFSAERPKGSFSTLEIQRTEQGDSAMYLCASSLDPSLAGYGANVLTFGAGSRLTVL.

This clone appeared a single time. The CDR3 here is CASSPGQWATGELFF. DNA for the CDR3: TGTGCCAGCAGCCCGGGACAGTGGGCCACCGGGGAGCTGTTTTTT. The chain carries TRBV6-6 and TRBJ2-2; 7 nucleotides agree with TRBD1. This CDR3 comprises 15 residues. Germline CDR1 MNHNY, CDR2 SVGAGI (reference sequence). V shed 6 bases, J shed 4 bases, and the junction held 8 bases outside the gene matches.

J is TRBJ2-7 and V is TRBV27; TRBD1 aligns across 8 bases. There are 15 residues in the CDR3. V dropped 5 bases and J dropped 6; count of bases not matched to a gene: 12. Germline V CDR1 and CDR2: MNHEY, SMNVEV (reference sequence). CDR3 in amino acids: CASSLGQGSPLEQYF. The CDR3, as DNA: TGTGCCAGCAGTCTAGGACAGGGCAGCCCCCTCGAGCAGTACTTC.

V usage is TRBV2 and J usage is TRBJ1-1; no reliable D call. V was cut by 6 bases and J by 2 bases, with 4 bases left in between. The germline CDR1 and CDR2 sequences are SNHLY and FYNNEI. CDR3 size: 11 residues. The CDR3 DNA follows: TGTGCCAGCAGATTAAACACTGAAGCTTTCTTT. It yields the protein CASRLNTEAFF. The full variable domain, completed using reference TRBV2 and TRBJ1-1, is EPEVTQTPSHQVTQMGQEVILRCVPISNHLYFYWYRQILGQKVEFLVSFYNNEISEKSEIFDDQFSVERPDGSNFTLKIRSTKLEDSAMYFCASRLNTEAFFGQGTRLTVV.

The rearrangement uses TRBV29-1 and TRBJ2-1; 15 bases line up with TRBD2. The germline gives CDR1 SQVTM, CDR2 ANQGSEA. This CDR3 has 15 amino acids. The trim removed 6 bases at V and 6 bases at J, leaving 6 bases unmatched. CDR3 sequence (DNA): TGCAGCGTAGGACTAGCGGGAGGGACGGGCAATGAGCAGTTCTTC. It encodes CSVGLAGGTGNEQFF.

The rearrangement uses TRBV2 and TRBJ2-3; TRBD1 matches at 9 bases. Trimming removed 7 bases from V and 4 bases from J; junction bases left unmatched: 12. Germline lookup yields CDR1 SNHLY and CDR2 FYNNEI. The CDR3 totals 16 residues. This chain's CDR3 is CASNIPGQGAPDTQYF. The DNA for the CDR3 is TGTGCCAGCAATATACCGGGACAGGGAGCCCCAGATACGCAGTATTTT.

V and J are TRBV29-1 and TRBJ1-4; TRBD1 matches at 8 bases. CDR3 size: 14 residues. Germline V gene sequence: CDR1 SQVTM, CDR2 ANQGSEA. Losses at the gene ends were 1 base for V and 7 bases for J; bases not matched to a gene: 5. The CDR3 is CSVEGGDRREKLFF. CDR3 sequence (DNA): TGCAGCGTTGAAGGGGGGGACAGGCGTGAAAAACTGTTTTTT.

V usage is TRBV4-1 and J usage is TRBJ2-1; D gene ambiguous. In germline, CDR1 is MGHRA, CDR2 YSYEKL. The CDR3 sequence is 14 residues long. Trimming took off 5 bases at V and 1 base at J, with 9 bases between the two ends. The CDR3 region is CASSGGSSYNEQFF. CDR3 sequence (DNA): TGCGCCAGCAGCGGCGGATCATCCTACAATGAGCAGTTCTTC.

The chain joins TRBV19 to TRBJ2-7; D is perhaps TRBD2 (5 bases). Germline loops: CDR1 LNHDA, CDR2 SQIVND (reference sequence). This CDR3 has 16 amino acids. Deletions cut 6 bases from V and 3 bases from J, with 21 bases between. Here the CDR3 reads CASSLDSGIGNYEQYF. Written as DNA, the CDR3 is TGTGCCAGTAGCCTAGATTCGGGGATAGGTAACTACGAGCAGTACTTC.

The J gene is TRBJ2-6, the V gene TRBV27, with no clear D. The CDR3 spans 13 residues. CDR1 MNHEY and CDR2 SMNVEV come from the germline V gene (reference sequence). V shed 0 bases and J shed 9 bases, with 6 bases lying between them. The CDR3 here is CASSLSGFNVLTF. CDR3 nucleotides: TGTGCCAGCAGTTTATCCGGGTTCAACGTCCTGACTTTC.

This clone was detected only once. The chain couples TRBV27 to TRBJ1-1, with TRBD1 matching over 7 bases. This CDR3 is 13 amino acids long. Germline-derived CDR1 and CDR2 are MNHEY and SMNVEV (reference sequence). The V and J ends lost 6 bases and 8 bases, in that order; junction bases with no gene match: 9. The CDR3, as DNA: TGTGCCAGCAGCTACACAGGGGCCCTAGAAGCTTTCTTT. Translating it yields CASSYTGALEAFF.

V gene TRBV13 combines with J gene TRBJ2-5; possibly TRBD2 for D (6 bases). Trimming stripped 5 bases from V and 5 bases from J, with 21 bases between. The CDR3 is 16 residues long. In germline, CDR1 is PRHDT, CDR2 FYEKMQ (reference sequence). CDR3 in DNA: TGTGCCAGCAGCCCCCTTCGGGGTACGGGGGTGGAGACCCAGTACTTC. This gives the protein CASSPLRGTGVETQYF.

The CDR3 region has the DNA TGTGCCAGCAGTTTATCTCTTCTGTCCTACGAGCAGTACTTC. Its translation is CASSLSLLSYEQYF. The chain joins TRBV27 to TRBJ2-7, with D unclear. V lost 0 bases and J lost 1, with 7 bases in between. This CDR3 region has 14 residues. The germline V gene encodes CDR1 MNHEY and CDR2 SMNVEV (reference sequence).

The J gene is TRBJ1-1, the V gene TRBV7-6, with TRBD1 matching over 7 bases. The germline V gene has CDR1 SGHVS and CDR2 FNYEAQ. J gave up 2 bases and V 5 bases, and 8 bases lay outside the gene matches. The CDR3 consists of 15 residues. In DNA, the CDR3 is TGTGCCAGCAGCCCAACGACAGGGAGAAACACTGAAGCTTTCTTT. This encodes CASSPTTGRNTEAFF.

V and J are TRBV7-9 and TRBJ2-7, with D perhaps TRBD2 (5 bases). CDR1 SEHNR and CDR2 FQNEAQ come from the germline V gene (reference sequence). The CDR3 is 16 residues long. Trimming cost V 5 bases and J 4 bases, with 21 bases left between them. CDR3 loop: CASSTPVQDSVYEQYF. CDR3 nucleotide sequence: TGTGCCAGCAGCACCCCAGTCCAGGACTCCGTTTACGAGCAGTACTTC.

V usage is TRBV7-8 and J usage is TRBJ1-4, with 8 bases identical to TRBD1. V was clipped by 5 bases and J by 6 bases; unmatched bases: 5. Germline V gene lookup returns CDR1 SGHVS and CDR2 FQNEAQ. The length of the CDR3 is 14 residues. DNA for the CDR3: TGTGCCAGCAGCCTCGACAGGGGAGATGAAAAACTGTTTTTT. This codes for CASSLDRGDEKLFF.